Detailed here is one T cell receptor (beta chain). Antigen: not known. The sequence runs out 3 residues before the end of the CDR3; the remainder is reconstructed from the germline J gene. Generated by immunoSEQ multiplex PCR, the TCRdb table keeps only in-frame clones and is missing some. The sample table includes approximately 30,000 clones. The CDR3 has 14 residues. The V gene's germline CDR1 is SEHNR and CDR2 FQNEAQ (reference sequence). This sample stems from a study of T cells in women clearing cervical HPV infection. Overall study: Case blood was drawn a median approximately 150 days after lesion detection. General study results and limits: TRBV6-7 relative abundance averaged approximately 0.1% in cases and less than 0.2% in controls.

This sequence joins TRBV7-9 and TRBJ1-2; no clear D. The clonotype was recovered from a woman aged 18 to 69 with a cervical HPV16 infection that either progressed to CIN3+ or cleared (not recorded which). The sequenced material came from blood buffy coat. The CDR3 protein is CASSLLVRANDYTF. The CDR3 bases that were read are TGTGCCAGCAGCTTACTGGTGAGAGCCAATGAC.